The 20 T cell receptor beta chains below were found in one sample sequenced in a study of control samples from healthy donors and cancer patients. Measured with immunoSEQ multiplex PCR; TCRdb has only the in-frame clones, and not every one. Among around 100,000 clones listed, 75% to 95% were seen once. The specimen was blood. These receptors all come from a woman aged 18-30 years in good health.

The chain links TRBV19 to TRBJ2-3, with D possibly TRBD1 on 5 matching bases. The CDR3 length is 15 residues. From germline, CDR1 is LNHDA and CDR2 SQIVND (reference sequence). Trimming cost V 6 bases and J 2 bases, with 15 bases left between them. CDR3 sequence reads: CASSPTGTDTDTQYF. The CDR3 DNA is TGTGCCAGTAGCCCTACAGGAACCGACACAGATACGCAGTATTTT.

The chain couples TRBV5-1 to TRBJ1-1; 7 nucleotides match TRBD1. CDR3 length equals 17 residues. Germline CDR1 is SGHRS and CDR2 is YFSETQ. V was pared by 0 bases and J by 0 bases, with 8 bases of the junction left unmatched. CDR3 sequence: CASSLVPLGTVNTEAFF. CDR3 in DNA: TGCGCCAGCAGCTTGGTACCTCTCGGGACAGTGAACACTGAAGCTTTCTTT.

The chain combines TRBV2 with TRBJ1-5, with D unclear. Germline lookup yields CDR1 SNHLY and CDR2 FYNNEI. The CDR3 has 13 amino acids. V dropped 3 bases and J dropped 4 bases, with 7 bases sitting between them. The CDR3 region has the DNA TGTGCCAGCAGTGATTTGGAGAATCAGCCCCAGCATTTT. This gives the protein CASSDLENQPQHF.

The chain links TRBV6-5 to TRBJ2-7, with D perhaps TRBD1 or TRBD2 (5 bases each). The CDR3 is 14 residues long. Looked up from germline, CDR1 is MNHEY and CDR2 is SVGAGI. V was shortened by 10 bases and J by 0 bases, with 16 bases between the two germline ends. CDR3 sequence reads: CANPSRDVSYEQYF. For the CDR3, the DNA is TGTGCCAACCCATCCCGGGACGTCTCCTACGAGCAGTACTTC.

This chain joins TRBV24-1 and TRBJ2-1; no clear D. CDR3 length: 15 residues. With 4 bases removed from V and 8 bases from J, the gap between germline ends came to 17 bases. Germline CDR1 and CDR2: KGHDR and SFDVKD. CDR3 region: CATSDPRAGTYEQFF. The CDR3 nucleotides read TGTGCCACCAGTGACCCCCGGGCAGGTACCTATGAGCAGTTCTTC.

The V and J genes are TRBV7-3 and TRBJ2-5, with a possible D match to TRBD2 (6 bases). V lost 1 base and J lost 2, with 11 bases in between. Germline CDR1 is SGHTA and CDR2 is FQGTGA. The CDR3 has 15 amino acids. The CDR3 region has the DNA TGTGCCAGCAGCTTAAATGGGGGAGGACAAGAGACCCAGTACTTC. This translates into CASSLNGGGQETQYF. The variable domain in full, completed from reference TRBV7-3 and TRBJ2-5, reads GAGVSQTPSNKVTEKGKYVELRCDPISGHTALYWYRQSLGQGPEFLIYFQGTGAADDSGLPNDRFFAVRPEGSVSTLKIQRTERGDSAVYLCASSLNGGGQETQYFGPGTRLLVL.

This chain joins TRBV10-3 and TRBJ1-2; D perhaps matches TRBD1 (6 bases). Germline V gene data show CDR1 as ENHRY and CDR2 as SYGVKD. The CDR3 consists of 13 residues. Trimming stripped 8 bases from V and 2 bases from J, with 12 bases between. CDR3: CAISNRDNYGYTF. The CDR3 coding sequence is TGTGCCATCTCTAACAGGGACAACTATGGCTACACCTTC.

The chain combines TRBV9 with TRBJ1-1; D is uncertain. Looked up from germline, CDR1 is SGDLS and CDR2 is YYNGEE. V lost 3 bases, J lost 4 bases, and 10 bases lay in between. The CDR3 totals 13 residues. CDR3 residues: CASSGGGLTEAFF. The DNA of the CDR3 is TGTGCCAGCAGCGGGGGAGGGCTCACTGAAGCTTTCTTT.

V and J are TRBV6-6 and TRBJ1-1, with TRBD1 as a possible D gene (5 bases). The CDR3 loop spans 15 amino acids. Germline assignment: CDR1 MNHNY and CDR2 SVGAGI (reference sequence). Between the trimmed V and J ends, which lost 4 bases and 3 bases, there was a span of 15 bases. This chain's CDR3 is CASSSTRGRDTEAFF. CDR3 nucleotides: TGTGCCAGCAGTTCCACCCGGGGGAGGGACACTGAAGCTTTCTTT.

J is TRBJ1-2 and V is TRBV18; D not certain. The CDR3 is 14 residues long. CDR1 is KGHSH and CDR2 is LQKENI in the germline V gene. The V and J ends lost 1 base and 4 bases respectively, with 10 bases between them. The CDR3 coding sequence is TGTGCCAGCTCACCACGGACTCTCATCTATGGCTACACCTTC. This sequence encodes CASSPRTLIYGYTF.

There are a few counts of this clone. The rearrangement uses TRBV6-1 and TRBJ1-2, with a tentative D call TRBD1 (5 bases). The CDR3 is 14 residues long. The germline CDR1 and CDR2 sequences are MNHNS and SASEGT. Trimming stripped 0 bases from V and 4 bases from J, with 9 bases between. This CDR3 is CASSEAIGGYGYTF. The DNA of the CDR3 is TGTGCCAGCAGTGAAGCAATCGGGGGCTATGGCTACACCTTC.

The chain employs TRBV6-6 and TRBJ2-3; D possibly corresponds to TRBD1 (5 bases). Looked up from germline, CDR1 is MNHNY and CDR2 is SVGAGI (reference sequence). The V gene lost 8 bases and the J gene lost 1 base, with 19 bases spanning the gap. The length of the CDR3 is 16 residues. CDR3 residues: CASSQRQSRGTDTQYF. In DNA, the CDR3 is TGTGCCAGCTCTCAAAGACAGTCAAGGGGCACAGATACGCAGTATTTT.

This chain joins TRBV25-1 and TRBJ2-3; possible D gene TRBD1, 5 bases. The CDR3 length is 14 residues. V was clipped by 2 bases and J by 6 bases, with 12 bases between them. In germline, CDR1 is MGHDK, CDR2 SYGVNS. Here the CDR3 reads CASSEGQGSDTQYF. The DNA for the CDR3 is TGTGCCAGCAGTGAAGGGCAGGGAAGTGATACGCAGTATTTT.

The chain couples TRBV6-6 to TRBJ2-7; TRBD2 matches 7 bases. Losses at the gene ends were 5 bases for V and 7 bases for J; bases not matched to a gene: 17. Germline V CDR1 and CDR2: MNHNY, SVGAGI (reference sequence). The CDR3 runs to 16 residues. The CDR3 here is CASSRLESSGSGEQYF. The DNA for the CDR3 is TGTGCCAGCAGTCGCCTCGAAAGTAGCGGGTCGGGAGAGCAGTACTTC.

The CDR3 reads CASSAVQGDGYTF. In nucleotides, the CDR3 is TGTGCCAGCAGTGCGGTACAGGGGGATGGCTACACCTTC. The J gene is TRBJ1-2, the V gene TRBV2; 8 bases align to TRBD1. V was clipped by 4 bases and J by 6 bases; unmatched bases: 4. CDR1 and CDR2 (germline): SNHLY, FYNNEI. This CDR3 is 13 amino acids long. The variable domain in full, with the rest retrieved from reference TRBV2 and TRBJ1-2, is EPEVTQTPSHQVTQMGQEVILRCVPISNHLYFYWYRQILGQKVEFLVSFYNNEISEKSEIFDDQFSVERPDGSNFTLKIRSTKLEDSAMYFCASSAVQGDGYTFGSGTRLTVV.

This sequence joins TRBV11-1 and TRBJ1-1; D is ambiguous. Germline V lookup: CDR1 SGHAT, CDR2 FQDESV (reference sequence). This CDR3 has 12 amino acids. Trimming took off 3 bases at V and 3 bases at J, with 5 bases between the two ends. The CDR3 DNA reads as TGTGCCAGCAGCTTCTGGGACACTGAAGCTTTCTTT. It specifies CASSFWDTEAFF.

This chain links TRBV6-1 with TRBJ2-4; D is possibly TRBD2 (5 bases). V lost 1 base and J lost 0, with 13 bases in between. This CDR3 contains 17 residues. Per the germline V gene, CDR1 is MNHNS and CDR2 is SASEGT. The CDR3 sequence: CASSEEESSLAKNIQYF. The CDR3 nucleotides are TGTGCCAGCAGTGAAGAGGAGTCTAGCTTAGCCAAAAACATTCAGTACTTC.

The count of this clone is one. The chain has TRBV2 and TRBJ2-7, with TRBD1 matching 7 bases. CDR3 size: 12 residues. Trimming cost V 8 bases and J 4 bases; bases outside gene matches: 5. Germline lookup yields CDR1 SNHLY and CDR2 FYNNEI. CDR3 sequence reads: CASDLTGYEQYF. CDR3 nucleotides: TGTGCCAGCGACCTGACAGGGTACGAGCAGTACTTC.

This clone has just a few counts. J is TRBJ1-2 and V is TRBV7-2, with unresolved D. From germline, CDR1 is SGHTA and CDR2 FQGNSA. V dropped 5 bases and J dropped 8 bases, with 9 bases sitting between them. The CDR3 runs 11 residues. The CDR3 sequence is CASSISRGYTF. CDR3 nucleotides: TGTGCCAGCAGCATAAGTCGGGGCTACACCTTC.

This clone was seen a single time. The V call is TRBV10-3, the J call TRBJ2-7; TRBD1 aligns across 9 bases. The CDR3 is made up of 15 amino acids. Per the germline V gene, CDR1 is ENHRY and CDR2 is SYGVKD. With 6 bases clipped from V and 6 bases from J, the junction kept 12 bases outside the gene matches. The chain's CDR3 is CAIRADRGGMGEQYF. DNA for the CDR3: TGTGCCATCAGAGCGGACAGGGGAGGAATGGGCGAGCAGTACTTC.